These 20 T cell receptor beta chains were all obtained from the same sample, sequenced in a study of cytomegalovirus exposure and HLA in healthy donors. PCR amplification relied on 60 Vbeta primers (plus 13 Jbeta primers). Profiling relied on immunoSEQ multiplex PCR, and the TCRdb table lists in-frame clones only, not all of them. The data show tens of thousands of clones, approximately 80% seen once. The sequencing sample was made of PBMCs. These receptors all stem from a man aged 45-65 years in good health and CMV-seronegative.

The rearrangement links TRBV23-1 to TRBJ2-6, with D possibly TRBD1 on 6 matching bases. TRBV23-1 belongs to the ORF category, with a function that is uncertain. The CDR3 has 16 amino acids. Trimming left V 8 bases short and J 0 bases short, with 14 bases between. In DNA form, the CDR3 reads TGCGCCAGCGGTGACAGGCCAAGCTCTGGGGCCAACGTCCTGACTTTC. Translating it yields CASGDRPSSGANVLTF.

V gene TRBV30 combines with J gene TRBJ1-1, with a tentative D call TRBD1 (6 bases). This CDR3 contains 10 residues. Germline values: CDR1 GTSNPN, CDR2 SVGIG (reference sequence). The germline V and J ends were trimmed by 8 bases and 12 bases, with 16 bases remaining between them. CDR3 coding DNA: TGTGCCGGAGGGGGGGGCTTGACTTTCTTT. Protein: CAGGGGLTFF.

CDR3 region: CASTPGLLMNTEAFF. The DNA for the CDR3 is TGTGCCAGCACCCCGGGACTGCTAATGAACACTGAAGCTTTCTTT. The rearrangement uses TRBV6-1 and TRBJ1-1, with D maybe TRBD1 (5 bases). The CDR3 totals 15 residues. Trimming removed 7 bases at V and 0 bases at J, with 15 bases between. In germline, CDR1 is MNHNS, CDR2 SASEGT.

CDR3 residues: CASRSLAADLVYNSPLHF. CDR3 coding DNA: TGTGCCAGCAGGTCCCTTGCAGCGGACTTGGTTTATAATTCACCCCTCCACTTT. The chain uses TRBV7-8 and TRBJ1-6; no clear D gene. V lost 6 bases and J 4 bases, leaving 22 bases between the germline ends. The germline gives CDR1 SGHVS, CDR2 FQNEAQ. The CDR3 runs to 18 residues.

This rearrangement joins TRBV2 to TRBJ2-7; 10 bases match TRBD2. CDR1 and CDR2 from the germline V gene are SNHLY and FYNNEI. The trim removed 8 bases at V and 4 bases at J, leaving 14 bases unmatched. There are 16 residues in the CDR3. CDR3 loop: CASQSPQLAGKYEQYF. The CDR3 DNA reads as TGTGCCAGCCAATCCCCACAACTAGCGGGAAAGTACGAGCAGTACTTC.

This clone was seen only once. The chain uses TRBV18 and TRBJ2-1, with a weak D call TRBD2 (6 bases). Germline CDR1 KGHSH, CDR2 LQKENI. V lost 5 bases and J lost 2, with 13 bases in between. This CDR3 contains 15 residues. The CDR3 is CASSDPGTAYNEQFF. The CDR3 DNA sequence: TGTGCCAGCTCAGACCCCGGGACTGCCTACAATGAGCAGTTCTTC.

This sequence joins TRBV27 and TRBJ2-7; 10 nucleotides match TRBD2. The ends lost 5 bases at V and 2 bases at J; junction bases unmatched: 9. The CDR3 length is 16 residues. Germline V gene lookup returns CDR1 MNHEY and CDR2 SMNVEV (reference sequence). CDR3 in DNA: TGTGCCAGCAGTCCCACGTTAGCGGGAGGCGCCTACGAGCAGTACTTC. Amino acids: CASSPTLAGGAYEQYF.

J is TRBJ2-3 and V is TRBV4-3; 7 nucleotides match TRBD1. CDR3 length: 15 amino acids. V shed 4 bases, J shed 0 bases, and the junction held 4 bases outside the gene matches. From germline, CDR1 is LGHNA and CDR2 YSLEER. CDR3 in DNA: TGCGCCAGCAGCCGAGAGGGACAGAGCACAGATACGCAGTATTTT. It translates to CASSREGQSTDTQYF.

J is TRBJ2-1 and V is TRBV7-3, with 10 bases identical to TRBD1. The CDR3 contains 13 residues. V gave up 5 bases and J gave up 12 bases; unmatched junction bases: 7. Looked up from germline, CDR1 is SGHTA and CDR2 is FQGTGA. This CDR3 is CASSLDRGDVQFF. CDR3 sequence (DNA): TGTGCCAGCAGCCTGGACAGGGGGGACGTGCAGTTCTTC.

In its sample, this clone was seen once. The chain couples TRBV6-1 to TRBJ1-2, with 10 bases aligning to TRBD1. Germline V gene data show CDR1 as MNHNS and CDR2 as SASEGT. There are 15 residues in the CDR3. Trimming cost V 6 bases and J 2 bases; bases outside gene matches: 6. The DNA of the CDR3 is TGTGCCAGCAGCGGACCGGGACAGGGGAACTATGGCTACACCTTC. Its protein product is CASSGPGQGNYGYTF.

The chain uses TRBV6-5 and TRBJ2-7; TRBD2 is a possible D gene (6 bases). The CDR3 spans 13 residues. Trimming removed 10 bases from V and 2 bases from J, with 15 bases in between. The germline gives CDR1 MNHEY, CDR2 SVGAGI. The CDR3 bases are TGTGCCACCACGGGGCAGCGGGCCTACGAGCAGTACTTC. Translating gives CATTGQRAYEQYF.

This clone was seen a few times. The V gene is TRBV9, the J gene TRBJ1-2, with D tentatively TRBD1 (5 bases). Trimming stripped 0 bases from V and 2 bases from J, with 11 bases between. Looked up from germline, CDR1 is SGDLS and CDR2 is YYNGEE. The CDR3 loop spans 15 amino acids. CDR3 coding DNA: TGTGCCAGCAGCGTAGGGTCAGGGAGGAACTATGGCTACACCTTC. Its translation is CASSVGSGRNYGYTF.

This CDR3 is CASSPGGLDQETQYF. The CDR3 DNA reads as TGTGCCAGCAGCCCGGGCGGGCTGGACCAAGAGACCCAGTACTTC. The chain carries TRBV7-9 and TRBJ2-5, with a tentative D call TRBD2 (5 bases). The CDR3 totals 15 residues. Germline lookup yields CDR1 SEHNR and CDR2 FQNEAQ (reference sequence). Trimming removed 5 bases at V and 0 bases at J, with 13 bases between.

This chain joins TRBV23-1 and TRBJ1-5; 8 bases align to TRBD1. TRBV23-1 falls under the ORF class, with uncertain function. This CDR3 is built from 14 residues. Germline trimming cut 2 bases from V and 6 bases from J; bases unmatched to any gene: 3. The CDR3 region has the DNA TGCGCCAGCAGTCAAATGACAGGGGTTCAGCCCCAGCATTTT. Translated: CASSQMTGVQPQHF.

The chain joins TRBV7-2 to TRBJ1-5; D is uncertain. The CDR3 runs 15 residues. Germline CDR1 and CDR2: SGHTA and FQGNSA. V gave up 5 bases and J gave up 0 bases, with 11 bases separating them. DNA of the CDR3: TGTGCCAGCAGCCCGGAGGTCTATAGCAATCAGCCCCAGCATTTT. Translation: CASSPEVYSNQPQHF.

This clone occurred a few times. The V gene is TRBV30, the J gene TRBJ1-4; D is possibly TRBD1 (5 bases). The CDR3 spans 15 residues. The V gene's germline CDR1 is GTSNPN and CDR2 SVGIG (reference sequence). The V gene lost 0 bases and the J gene lost 0 bases, with 8 bases spanning the gap. Here the CDR3 reads CAWSVQATTNEKLFF. For the CDR3, the DNA is TGTGCCTGGAGTGTACAGGCAACAACTAATGAAAAACTGTTTTTT.

This clone was counted ten times or more. The rearrangement links TRBV6-6 to TRBJ1-3; unclear D gene. The ends were cut back, 6 bases at V and 3 bases at J, with 15 bases in the middle. The CDR3 runs to 15 residues. Per the germline V gene, CDR1 is MNHNY and CDR2 is SVGAGI (reference sequence). CDR3 sequence (DNA): TGTGCCAGCAGCGTAGCGGTTGGGTTTGGAAACACCATATATTTT. The encoded protein is CASSVAVGFGNTIYF.

V is TRBV27 and J is TRBJ1-1; 10 positions agree with TRBD1. The germline gives CDR1 MNHEY, CDR2 SMNVEV (reference sequence). The CDR3 is 15 residues long. V lost 6 bases, J lost 2 bases, and 6 bases stayed unmatched. The CDR3 region has the DNA TGTGCCAGCAGACCGGGACAGGGGCCTAACACTGAAGCTTTCTTT. Encoded protein: CASRPGQGPNTEAFF.

V usage is TRBV27 and J usage is TRBJ2-2; D possibly corresponds to TRBD2 (6 bases). This CDR3 has 21 residues. Per the germline V gene, CDR1 is MNHEY and CDR2 is SMNVEV (reference sequence). The V and J ends lost 7 bases and 0 bases respectively, with 30 bases between them. The CDR3: CASMPSRPDYRIPSNTGELFF. Here the CDR3 DNA reads TGTGCCAGCATGCCCTCCCGCCCGGACTATCGAATCCCATCGAACACCGGGGAGCTGTTTTTT.

The V call is TRBV6-5, the J call TRBJ2-7; TRBD2 agrees at 7 bases. Per germline, CDR1 MNHEY and CDR2 SVGAGI. There are 12 residues in the CDR3. The trim removed 6 bases at V and 2 bases at J, leaving 1 base unmatched. As DNA, the CDR3 is TGTGCCAGCAGGGGGAGGGCCTACGAGCAGTACTTC. This codes for CASRGRAYEQYF.